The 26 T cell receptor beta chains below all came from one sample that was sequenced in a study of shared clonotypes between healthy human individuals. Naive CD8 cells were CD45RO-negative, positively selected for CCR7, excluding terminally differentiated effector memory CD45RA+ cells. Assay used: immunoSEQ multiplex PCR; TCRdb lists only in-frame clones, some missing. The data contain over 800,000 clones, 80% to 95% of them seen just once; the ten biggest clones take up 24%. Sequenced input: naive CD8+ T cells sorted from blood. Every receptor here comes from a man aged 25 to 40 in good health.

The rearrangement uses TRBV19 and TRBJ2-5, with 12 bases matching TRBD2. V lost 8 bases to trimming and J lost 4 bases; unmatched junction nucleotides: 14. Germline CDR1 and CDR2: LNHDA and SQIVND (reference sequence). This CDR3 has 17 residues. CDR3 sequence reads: CASGTTTSGRFPETQYF. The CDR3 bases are TGTGCCAGTGGAACCACTACTAGCGGGAGGTTCCCAGAGACCCAGTACTTC.

CDR3 amino acids: CASGVAGDQPQHF. In nucleotides, the CDR3 is TGTGCCAGCGGGGTGGCTGGGGATCAGCCCCAGCATTTT. V and J are TRBV6-6 and TRBJ1-5; D unclear. Germline V CDR1 and CDR2: MNHNY, SVGAGI (reference sequence). The V end lost 8 bases, the J end lost 5 bases, and 13 bases lay between the germline ends. This CDR3 has 13 amino acids.

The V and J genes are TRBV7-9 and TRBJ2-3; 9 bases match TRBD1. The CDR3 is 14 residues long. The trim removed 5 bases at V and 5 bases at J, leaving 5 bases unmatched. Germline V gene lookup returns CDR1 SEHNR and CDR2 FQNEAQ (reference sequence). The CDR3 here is CASSPGQGGDTQYF. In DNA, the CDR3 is TGTGCCAGCAGCCCGGGACAGGGAGGAGATACGCAGTATTTT.

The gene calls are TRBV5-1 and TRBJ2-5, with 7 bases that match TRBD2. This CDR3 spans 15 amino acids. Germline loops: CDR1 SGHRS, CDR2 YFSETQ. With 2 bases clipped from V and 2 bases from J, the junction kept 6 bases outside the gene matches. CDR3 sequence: CASSFNAGRQETQYF. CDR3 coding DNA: TGCGCCAGCAGCTTTAATGCCGGGAGGCAAGAGACCCAGTACTTC. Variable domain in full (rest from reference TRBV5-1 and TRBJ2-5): KAGVTQTPRYLIKTRGQQVTLSCSPISGHRSVSWYQQTPGQGLQFLFEYFSETQRNKGNFPGRFSGRQFSNSRSEMNVSTLELGDSALYLCASSFNAGRQETQYFGPGTRLLVL.

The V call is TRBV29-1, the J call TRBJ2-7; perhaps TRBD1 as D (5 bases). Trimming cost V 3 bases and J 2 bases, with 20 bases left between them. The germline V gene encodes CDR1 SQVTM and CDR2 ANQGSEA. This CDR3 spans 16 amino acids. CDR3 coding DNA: TGCAGCGTTGACCACCCAGGGCCTAGTACGGCCTACGAGCAGTACTTC. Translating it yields CSVDHPGPSTAYEQYF.

DNA for the CDR3: TGTGCCAGCAGCTTAGCGACGTTGTATAACGAGCAGTACTTC. Protein: CASSLATLYNEQYF. This chain connects TRBV7-8 to TRBJ2-7, with unresolved D. The V and J ends lost 0 bases and 5 bases respectively, with 11 bases between them. This CDR3 region has 14 residues. Germline-derived CDR1 and CDR2 are SGHVS and FQNEAQ.

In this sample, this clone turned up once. The CDR3 sequence is CASGTGTAYEQYF. In nucleotides, the CDR3 is TGTGCTTCCGGTACCGGGACAGCCTACGAGCAGTACTTC. The chain combines TRBV7-9 with TRBJ2-7; TRBD1 matches at 7 bases. The germline CDR1 and CDR2 sequences are SEHNR and FQNEAQ (reference sequence). This CDR3 region has 13 residues.

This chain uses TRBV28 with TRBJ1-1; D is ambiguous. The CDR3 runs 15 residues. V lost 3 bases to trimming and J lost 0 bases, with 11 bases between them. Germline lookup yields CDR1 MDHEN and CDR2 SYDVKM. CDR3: CASSFVGLVNTEAFF. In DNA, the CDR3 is TGTGCCAGCAGTTTTGTAGGGTTGGTGAACACTGAAGCTTTCTTT.

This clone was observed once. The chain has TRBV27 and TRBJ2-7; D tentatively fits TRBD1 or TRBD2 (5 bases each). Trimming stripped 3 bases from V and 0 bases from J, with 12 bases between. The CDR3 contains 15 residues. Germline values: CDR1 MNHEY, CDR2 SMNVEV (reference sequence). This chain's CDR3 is CASSFSGQYSYEQYF. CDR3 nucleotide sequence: TGTGCCAGCAGTTTCTCGGGGCAATACTCCTACGAGCAGTACTTC.

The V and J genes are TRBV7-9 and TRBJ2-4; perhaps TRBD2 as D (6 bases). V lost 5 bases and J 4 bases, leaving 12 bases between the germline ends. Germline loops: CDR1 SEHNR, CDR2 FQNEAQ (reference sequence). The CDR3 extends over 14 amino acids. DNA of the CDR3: TGTGCCAGCAGCGTCGACAGCGGGAAAAACATTCAGTACTTC. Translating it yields CASSVDSGKNIQYF.

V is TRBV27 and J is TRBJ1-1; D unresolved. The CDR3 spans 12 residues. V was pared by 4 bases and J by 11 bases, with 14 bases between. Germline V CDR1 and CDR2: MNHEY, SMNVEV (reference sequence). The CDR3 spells CASSSGSSRAFF. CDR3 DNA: TGTGCCAGCAGTTCGGGGTCTTCCCGTGCTTTCTTT.

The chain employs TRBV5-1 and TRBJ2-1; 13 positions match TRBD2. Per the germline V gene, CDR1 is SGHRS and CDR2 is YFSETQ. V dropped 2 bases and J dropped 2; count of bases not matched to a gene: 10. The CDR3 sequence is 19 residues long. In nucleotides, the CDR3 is TGCGCCAGCAGCTTTCCGGCCTCCGGGACTAGCGGGGCCTACAATGAGCAGTTCTTC. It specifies CASSFPASGTSGAYNEQFF.

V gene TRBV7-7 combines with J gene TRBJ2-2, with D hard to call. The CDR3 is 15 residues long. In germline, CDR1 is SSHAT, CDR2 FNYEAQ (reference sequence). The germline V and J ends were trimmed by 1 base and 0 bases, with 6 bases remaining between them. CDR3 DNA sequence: TGTGCCAGCAGCTTAGGGCTTCCGAACACCGGGGAGCTGTTTTTT. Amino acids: CASSLGLPNTGELFF.

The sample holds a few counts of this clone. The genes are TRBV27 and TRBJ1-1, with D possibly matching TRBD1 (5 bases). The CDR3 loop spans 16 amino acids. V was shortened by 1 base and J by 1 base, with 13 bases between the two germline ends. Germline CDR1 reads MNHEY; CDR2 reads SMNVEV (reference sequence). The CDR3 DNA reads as TGTGCCAGCAGTTTATACCCCCCCCAGGGGAACACTGAAGCTTTCTTT. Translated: CASSLYPPQGNTEAFF.

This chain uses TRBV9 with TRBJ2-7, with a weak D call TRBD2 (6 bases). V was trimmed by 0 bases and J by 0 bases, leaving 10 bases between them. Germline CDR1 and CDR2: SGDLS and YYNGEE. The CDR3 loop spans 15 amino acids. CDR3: CASSVDGGGSYEQYF. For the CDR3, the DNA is TGTGCCAGCAGCGTAGACGGGGGAGGCTCCTACGAGCAGTACTTC.

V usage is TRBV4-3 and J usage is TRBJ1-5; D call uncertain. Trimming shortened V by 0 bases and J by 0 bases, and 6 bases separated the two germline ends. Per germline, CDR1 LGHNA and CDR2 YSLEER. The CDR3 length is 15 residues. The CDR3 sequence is CASSQDGSSNQPQHF. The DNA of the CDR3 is TGCGCCAGCAGCCAAGATGGAAGTAGCAATCAGCCCCAGCATTTT.

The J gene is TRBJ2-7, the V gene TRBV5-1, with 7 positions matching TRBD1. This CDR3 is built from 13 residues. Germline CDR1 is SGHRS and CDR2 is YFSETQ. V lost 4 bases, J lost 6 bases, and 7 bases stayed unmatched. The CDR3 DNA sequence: TGCGCCAGCAGCCCTGACAGGGTGACCGAGCAGTACTTC. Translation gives CASSPDRVTEQYF.

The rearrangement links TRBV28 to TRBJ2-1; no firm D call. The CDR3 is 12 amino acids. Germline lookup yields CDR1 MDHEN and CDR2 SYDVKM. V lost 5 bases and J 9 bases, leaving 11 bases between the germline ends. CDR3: CASSTDDCEQFF. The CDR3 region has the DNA TGTGCCAGCAGTACCGACGACTGTGAGCAGTTCTTC.

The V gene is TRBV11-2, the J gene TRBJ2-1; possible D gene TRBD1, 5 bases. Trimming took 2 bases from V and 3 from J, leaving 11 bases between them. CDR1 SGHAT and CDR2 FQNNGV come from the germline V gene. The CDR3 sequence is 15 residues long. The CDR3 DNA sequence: TGTGCCAGCAGCTTACAGGGTAGGGTCTACAATGAGCAGTTCTTC. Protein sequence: CASSLQGRVYNEQFF.

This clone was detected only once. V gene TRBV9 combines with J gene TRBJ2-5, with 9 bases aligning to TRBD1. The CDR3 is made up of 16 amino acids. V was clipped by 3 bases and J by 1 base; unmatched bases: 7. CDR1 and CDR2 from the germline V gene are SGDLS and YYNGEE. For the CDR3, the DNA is TGTGCCAGCAGCGCCGGGGGGACAGGGCTCCAAGAGACCCAGTACTTC. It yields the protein CASSAGGTGLQETQYF.

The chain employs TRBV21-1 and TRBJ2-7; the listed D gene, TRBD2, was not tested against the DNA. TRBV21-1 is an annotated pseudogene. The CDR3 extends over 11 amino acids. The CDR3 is CASSKIMEQYF. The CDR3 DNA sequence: TGTGCCAGCAGCAAAATAATGGAGCAGTACTTC.

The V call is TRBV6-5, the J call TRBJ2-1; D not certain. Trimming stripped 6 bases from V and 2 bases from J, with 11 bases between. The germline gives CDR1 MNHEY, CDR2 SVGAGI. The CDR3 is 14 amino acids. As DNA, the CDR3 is TGTGCCAGCAGGACGGGCAGGACCTACAATGAGCAGTTCTTC. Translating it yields CASRTGRTYNEQFF.

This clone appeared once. The CDR3 is CASSQAPRLAGYEQFF. The CDR3 coding sequence is TGTGCCAGCAGCCAAGCCCCTCGACTAGCGGGGTATGAGCAGTTCTTC. This sequence joins TRBV4-2 and TRBJ2-1; 11 bases line up with TRBD2. The CDR3 contains 16 residues. J gave up 8 bases and V 1 base, and 7 bases lay outside the gene matches. The germline CDR1 and CDR2 sequences are LGHNA and YNFKEQ.

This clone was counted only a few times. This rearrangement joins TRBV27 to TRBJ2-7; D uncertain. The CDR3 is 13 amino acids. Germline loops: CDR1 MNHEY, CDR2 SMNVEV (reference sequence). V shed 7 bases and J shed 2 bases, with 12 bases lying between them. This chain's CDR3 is CASTHGVTYEQYF. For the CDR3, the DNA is TGTGCCAGCACCCATGGGGTTACCTACGAGCAGTACTTC.

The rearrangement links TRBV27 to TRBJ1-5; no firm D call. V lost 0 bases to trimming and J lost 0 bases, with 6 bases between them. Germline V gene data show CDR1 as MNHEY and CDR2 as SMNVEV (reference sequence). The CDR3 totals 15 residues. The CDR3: CASSLSPLSNQPQHF. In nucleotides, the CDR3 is TGTGCCAGCAGTTTATCCCCCCTTAGCAATCAGCCCCAGCATTTT.

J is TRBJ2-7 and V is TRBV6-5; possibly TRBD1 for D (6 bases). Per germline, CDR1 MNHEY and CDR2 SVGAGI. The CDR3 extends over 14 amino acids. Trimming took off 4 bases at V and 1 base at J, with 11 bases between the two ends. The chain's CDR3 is CASSFGTPSYEQYF. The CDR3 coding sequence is TGTGCCAGCAGTTTCGGGACACCTTCCTACGAGCAGTACTTC.